Below are 6 T cell receptor beta chains sequenced from a single sample in a study of T cells in Graves' hyperthyroidism and ophthalmopathy. Amplification of TCR beta CDR3 regions used RNA as the template. First-round RT-PCR with HTBI primers amplified the TCR CDR3 region. In TCRdb, the multiplex PCR reads were re-called with MiXCR into one record per CDR3 protein. The sample has hundreds of thousands of distinct CDR3 sequences; roughly 14% are singletons. Sequencing was carried out using blood. The source is a woman between 40 and 55 years old with Graves' ophthalmopathy.

This clonotype was seen only a few times. V gene TRBV4-1 combines with J gene TRBJ2-7, with D possibly TRBD1 on 7 matching bases. CDR1 and CDR2 (germline): MGHRA, YSYEKL. The CDR3 sequence is 14 residues long. Deletions cut 1 base from V and 7 bases from J, with 14 bases between. Here the CDR3 reads CASSQGRGRGEQYF. In nucleotides, the CDR3 is TGCGCCAGCAGCCAAGGGAGGGGGCGAGGTGAGCAGTACTTC.

To note about this clonotype: With a much larger clone just one base away, this may be a read error. The J gene is TRBJ1-1, the V gene TRBV2; D uncertain. CDR1 is SNHLY and CDR2 is FYNNEI in the germline V gene. The CDR3 runs to 14 residues. V was trimmed by 2 bases and J by 2 bases, leaving 9 bases between them. The CDR3 nucleotides read TGTGCCAGCAGTGAAATGGCGGTTAACACTGAAGCTTTCTTT. Its translation: CASSEMAVNTEAFF.

This clonotype showed up many times. This chain joins TRBV28 and TRBJ1-3; no clear D gene. Looked up from germline, CDR1 is MDHEN and CDR2 is SYDVKM. The CDR3 covers 13 residues. Trimming shortened V by 7 bases and J by 0 bases, and 7 bases separated the two germline ends. CDR3 loop: CASKKSSGNTIYF. As DNA, the CDR3 is TGTGCCAGCAAAAAGAGCTCTGGAAACACCATATATTTT.

Details on this clonotype: The junction and the germline gene differ at one end; a read error may be behind it. The chain carries TRBV9 and TRBJ1-1; possible D gene TRBD1, 5 bases. CDR3 length: 13 amino acids. Per germline, CDR1 SGDLS and CDR2 YYNGEE. The CDR3 DNA reads TGCGCCAGCAGTGTAGGGGTGGGCACTGAAGCTTTCTTT. This translates into CASSVGVGTEAFF.

This clonotype was picked up many times. This chain joins TRBV6-1 and TRBJ2-2; 9 nucleotides line up with TRBD2. CDR1 is MNHNS, CDR2 SASEGT, per germline. The CDR3 is 14 amino acids. Germline trimming cut 7 bases from V and 1 base from J; bases unmatched to any gene: 1. This CDR3 is CASKTSGNTGELFF. The CDR3 nucleotides read TGTGCCAGCAAGACTAGCGGGAACACCGGGGAGCTGTTTTTT.

J is TRBJ2-7 and V is TRBV12-3 or TRBV12-4; 12 nucleotides match TRBD1. Trimming cost V 6 bases and J 0 bases; bases outside gene matches: 12. CDR3 length: 18 residues. The CDR3 loop reads CASSRGTGGLTSSYEQYF. CDR3 sequence (DNA): TGTGCCAGCAGCCGAGGGACAGGGGGCTTAACTAGCTCCTACGAGCAGTACTTC.